This TCR beta chain was documented in a study of vaccination and CD4 T cells after COVID-19. The study, taken as a whole, reports: No early post-infection timepoints were studied, and convalescent patients studied were relatively few.

Worth noting for this clonotype: The antigen remains unidentified.

There are 16 residues in the CDR3. From germline, CDR1 is DFQATT and CDR2 SNEGSKA (reference sequence). V shed 0 bases and J shed 4 bases, with 13 bases lying between them. Treatment in this sample: 10-day PBMC culture with coronavirus spike peptide pools or control peptides (ViraFEST assay). After being plated at over 1.5 million per well, PBMCs were cultured with about 10 IU/ml IL-2 and around 9.7 ug/ml peptide pools. The Oncomine TCR Beta short-read assay was applied to DNA of cultured CD4+ T cells. TCRdb used MiXCR to reprocess the PCR reads, holding one entry per CDR3 protein. The sample comprises around 20,000 distinct CDR3 sequences, around 50% of which are singletons, and roughly a tenth rests with the top ten.

The sequencing used CD4+ T cells from blood, cultured in vitro, collected before SARS-CoV-2 vaccination. The chain recombines TRBV20-1 with TRBJ1-6, with TRBD1 as a possible D gene (6 bases). This TCR was recovered from a human donor who had recovered from COVID-19. DNA of the CDR3: TGCAGTGCTAGAGATGGCACAAGGGGGTATAATTCACCCCTCCACTTT. It yields the protein CSARDGTRGYNSPLHF.